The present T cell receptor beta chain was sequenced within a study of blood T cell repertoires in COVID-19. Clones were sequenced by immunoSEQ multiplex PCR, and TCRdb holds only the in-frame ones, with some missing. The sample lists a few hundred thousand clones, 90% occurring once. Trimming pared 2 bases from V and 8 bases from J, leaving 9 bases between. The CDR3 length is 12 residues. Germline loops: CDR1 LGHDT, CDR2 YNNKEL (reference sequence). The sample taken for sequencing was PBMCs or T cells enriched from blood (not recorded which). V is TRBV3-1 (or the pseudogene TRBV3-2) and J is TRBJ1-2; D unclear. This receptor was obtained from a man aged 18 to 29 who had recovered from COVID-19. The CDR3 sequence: CASSQFPGGYTF. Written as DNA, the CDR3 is TGTGCCAGCAGCCAATTCCCAGGAGGCTACACCTTC.